These 19 T cell receptor beta chains share one sample of origin, sequenced in a study of T cells in localized non-small cell lung cancer. Profiled with immunoSEQ multiplex PCR; TCRdb holds only in-frame clones, not every one. Among fewer than 75,000 clones listed, approximately 84% were seen once. The sample consisted of peripheral blood, taken before any cancer treatment. Source of these receptors: a female donor of 60 years or more with stage I lung adenocarcinoma.

V is TRBV4-1 and J is TRBJ1-2; 9 bases fit TRBD1. Germline values: CDR1 MGHRA, CDR2 YSYEKL. CDR3 length: 15 amino acids. With V trimmed by 5 bases and J by 5 bases, 9 bases remained unmatched. CDR3 nucleotide sequence: TGCGCCAGCAGCGACGGGACAGGGCGCCCTTATGGCTACACCTTC. Translation: CASSDGTGRPYGYTF.

The chain is built from TRBV4-2 and TRBJ2-1, with 9 bases that match TRBD2. Germline CDR1 LGHNA, CDR2 YNFKEQ. J was trimmed by 5 bases and V by 4 bases; bases with no gene match: 12. The CDR3 totals 17 residues. CDR3 nucleotide sequence: TGTGCCAGCAGCCGGGAAATAGCGGGAGTAAGCCACAATGAGCAGTTCTTC. As protein: CASSREIAGVSHNEQFF.

The CDR3 region is CASSPQGATGELFF. CDR3 DNA: TGCGCCAGCAGCCCCCAGGGGGCAACCGGGGAGCTGTTTTTT. This chain connects TRBV5-1 to TRBJ2-2, with 8 bases matching TRBD1. J lost 5 bases, V lost 4 bases, and 4 bases had no gene match. Per germline, CDR1 SGHRS and CDR2 YFSETQ. CDR3 length equals 14 residues.

This clone was seen once. The chain has TRBV6-1 and TRBJ1-5; D remains ambiguous. Per germline, CDR1 MNHNS and CDR2 SASEGT. Trimming took 1 base from V and 7 from J, leaving 8 bases between them. This CDR3 region has 13 residues. Here the CDR3 reads CASSEGPDQPQHF. In DNA, the CDR3 is TGTGCCAGCAGTGAAGGACCCGACCAGCCCCAGCATTTT.

This clone has more than one count but fewer than ten. The chain employs TRBV6-1 and TRBJ2-1, with D uncertain. The germline V gene encodes CDR1 MNHNS and CDR2 SASEGT. Between the trimmed V and J ends, which lost 2 bases and 7 bases, there was a span of 6 bases. CDR3 size: 12 residues. CDR3 nucleotide sequence: TGTGCCAGCAGTGAACAGGAAAATGAGCAGTTCTTC. Protein product: CASSEQENEQFF.

The V and J genes are TRBV5-5 and TRBJ2-6, with D tentatively TRBD1 or TRBD2 (5 bases each). The germline CDR1 and CDR2 sequences are SGHKS and YYEKEE (reference sequence). The CDR3 has 18 amino acids. V gave up 4 bases and J gave up 4 bases, with 21 bases separating them. The CDR3 bases are TGTGCCAGCAGCGGCGACCGGGGAGCAGGGTTAGGGGCCAACGTCCTGACTTTC. Amino acids: CASSGDRGAGLGANVLTF. The variable domain in full, completed from reference TRBV5-5 and TRBJ2-6, reads DAGVTQSPTHLIKTRGQQVTLRCSPISGHKSVSWYQQVLGQGPQFIFQYYEKEERGRGNFPDRFSARQFPNYSSELNVNALLLGDSALYLCASSGDRGAGLGANVLTFGAGSRLTVL.

The chain is built from TRBV5-6 and TRBJ1-5; D remains ambiguous. The germline CDR1 and CDR2 sequences are SGHDT and YYEEEE. Trimming left V 3 bases short and J 5 bases short, with 15 bases between. The CDR3 runs to 15 residues. The CDR3 sequence is CASSSIRLGDQPQHF. The CDR3 DNA reads TGTGCCAGCAGCTCTATCCGTCTCGGGGATCAGCCCCAGCATTTT.

The chain links TRBV9 to TRBJ1-2; 9 bases line up with TRBD1. The CDR3 loop spans 13 amino acids. The V segment lost 7 bases and the J segment 8 bases; nucleotides outside the gene matches: 9. From germline, CDR1 is SGDLS and CDR2 YYNGEE. CDR3 loop: CASHNRGPRGYTF. The CDR3 nucleotides read TGTGCCAGCCACAACAGGGGGCCGCGGGGCTACACCTTC.

The chain recombines TRBV6-6 with TRBJ2-3; tentatively, D is TRBD1 or TRBD2 (5 bases each). V lost 5 bases to trimming and J lost 1 base, with 16 bases between them. Germline lookup yields CDR1 MNHNY and CDR2 SVGAGI (reference sequence). The CDR3 runs 16 residues. CDR3 residues: CASSPFGAGGTDTQYF. The DNA of the CDR3 is TGTGCCAGCAGTCCCTTTGGGGCGGGCGGCACAGATACGCAGTATTTT.

The chain uses TRBV5-1 and TRBJ2-3; TRBD2 matches 12 bases. CDR1 is SGHRS, CDR2 YFSETQ, per germline. Losses at the gene ends were 4 bases for V and 2 bases for J; bases not matched to a gene: 8. This CDR3 has 17 residues. CDR3 DNA: TGCGCCAGCAGCAGGGGCGGACTAGCGGGAAACACAGATACGCAGTATTTT. Encoded protein: CASSRGGLAGNTDTQYF.

This rearrangement joins TRBV7-9 to TRBJ2-1, with a possible D match to TRBD1 (5 bases). The V gene's germline CDR1 is SEHNR and CDR2 FQNEAQ (reference sequence). Trimming pared 7 bases from V and 9 bases from J, leaving 16 bases between. CDR3 length: 13 residues. The CDR3 spells CASNLPGPVEQFF. CDR3 DNA sequence: TGTGCCAGCAACCTTCCAGGGCCAGTTGAGCAGTTCTTC. Drawing the rest from reference TRBV7-9 and TRBJ2-1, the complete variable domain is DTGVSQNPRHKITKRGQNVTFRCDPISEHNRLYWYRQTLGQGPEFLTYFQNEAQLEKSRLLSDRFSAERPKGSFSTLEIQRTEQGDSAMYLCASNLPGPVEQFFGPGTRLTVL.

This rearrangement joins TRBV28 to TRBJ1-1, with a tentative D call TRBD1 (5 bases). Trimming stripped 2 bases from V and 11 bases from J, with 9 bases between. The CDR3 is 11 amino acids. Germline V gene sequence: CDR1 MDHEN, CDR2 SYDVKM. This CDR3 is CASSLVGDAFF. DNA of the CDR3: TGTGCCAGCAGTTTAGTGGGGGATGCTTTCTTT.

The chain has TRBV7-9 and TRBJ1-1, with D maybe TRBD1 (5 bases). The CDR3 extends over 14 amino acids. Between the trimmed V and J ends, which lost 5 bases and 0 bases, there was a span of 10 bases. CDR1 is SEHNR and CDR2 is FQNEAQ in the germline V gene (reference sequence). The CDR3 protein is CASSRGTMNTEAFF. The DNA of the CDR3 is TGTGCCAGCAGCCGAGGGACCATGAACACTGAAGCTTTCTTT.

The chain recombines TRBV19 with TRBJ2-7; maybe TRBD1 (6 bases). This CDR3 has 13 amino acids. Germline V gives CDR1 LNHDA, CDR2 SQIVND (reference sequence). V was cut by 0 bases and J by 6 bases, with 9 bases left in between. The CDR3 sequence is CASSIDLGAEQYF. The CDR3 DNA reads TGTGCCAGTAGTATAGATCTGGGGGCCGAGCAGTACTTC.

The chain links TRBV4-2 to TRBJ2-7; TRBD2 aligns across 7 bases. The CDR3 has 16 amino acids. Germline CDR1 is LGHNA and CDR2 is YNFKEQ. J was trimmed by 4 bases and V by 5 bases; bases with no gene match: 14. CDR3 amino acids: CASSLAGSGGGYEQYF. The CDR3 DNA is TGTGCCAGCAGCTTGGCCGGTTCGGGGGGTGGATACGAGCAGTACTTC.

The rearrangement uses TRBV6-6 and TRBJ2-1; D may be TRBD1 or TRBD2 (5 bases each). The ends were cut back, 8 bases at V and 4 bases at J, with 12 bases in the middle. The CDR3 covers 13 residues. Germline V lookup: CDR1 MNHNY, CDR2 SVGAGI (reference sequence). CDR3 amino acids: CASGAGRYNEQFF. DNA for the CDR3: TGTGCCAGCGGGGCGGGCCGATACAATGAGCAGTTCTTC.

In its sample, this clone was seen once. This sequence joins TRBV9 and TRBJ2-1, with 11 bases that match TRBD2. The ends lost 1 base at V and 9 bases at J; junction bases unmatched: 6. Looked up from germline, CDR1 is SGDLS and CDR2 is YYNGEE. CDR3 size: 15 residues. The CDR3 here is CASSVSSGRFSEQFF. The CDR3 DNA is TGTGCCAGCAGCGTATCTAGCGGGAGGTTTAGTGAGCAGTTCTTC.

J is TRBJ1-2 and V is TRBV6-5; D ambiguous. The V end lost 0 bases, the J end lost 8 bases, and 16 bases lay between the germline ends. Germline values: CDR1 MNHEY, CDR2 SVGAGI. CDR3 length: 15 amino acids. This CDR3 is CASSYSLGFLKGYTF. The CDR3 DNA is TGTGCCAGCAGTTACTCGTTGGGGTTTCTAAAGGGCTACACCTTC.

This clone came up once. The chain has TRBV6-5 and TRBJ2-7, with a tentative D call TRBD1 (5 bases). This CDR3 comprises 13 residues. Germline V CDR1 and CDR2: MNHEY, SVGAGI. The V end lost 5 bases, the J end lost 2 bases, and 10 bases lay between the germline ends. CDR3 coding DNA: TGTGCCAGCAGTCTCGACAGAACCTACGAGCAGTACTTC. Protein sequence: CASSLDRTYEQYF.